One and the same sample provided the 9 T cell receptor beta chains below, sequenced in a study of the immune and genomic landscape of osteosarcoma. Only in-frame clones appear in the TCRdb table, and some are missing; sequencing was by immunoSEQ multiplex PCR. The sample holds about 2,900 clones, roughly 78% seen once. Sequenced: metastatic tumor tissue from the lung. These receptors were obtained from a woman between 18 and 29 years old with osteosarcoma.

The V call is TRBV4-1, the J call TRBJ2-5; D is unclear. The germline V gene has CDR1 MGHRA and CDR2 YSYEKL. V lost 5 bases and J lost 1, with 17 bases in between. The CDR3 contains 16 residues. CDR3 DNA sequence: TGCGCCAGCAGCACCCGGCAACGGTGGCCCCAAGAGACCCAGTACTTC. Encoded protein: CASSTRQRWPQETQYF.

The chain combines TRBV5-1 with TRBJ2-5; 12 bases align to TRBD2. The CDR3 has 14 residues. The germline V gene encodes CDR1 SGHRS and CDR2 YFSETQ. Trimming removed 4 bases from V and 5 bases from J; junction bases left unmatched: 3. CDR3 in amino acids: CASSGGTSGETQYF. CDR3 nucleotides: TGCGCCAGCAGCGGTGGGACTAGCGGGGAGACCCAGTACTTC.

This clone was observed once. The chain links TRBV10-1 to TRBJ2-1; 14 bases fit TRBD2. This CDR3 is 15 amino acids long. V shed 4 bases and J 7 bases; nucleotides not matched to a gene: 3. CDR1 and CDR2 from the germline V gene are WNHNN and SYGVQD (reference sequence). The CDR3 bases are TGCGCCAGCAGTGGGACTAGCGGGGGGCCTAATGAGCAGTTCTTC. Its protein product is CASSGTSGGPNEQFF.

V and J are TRBV7-4 and TRBJ1-2; D might be TRBD1 (5 bases). The CDR3 spans 15 residues. Germline CDR1 SGHVT, CDR2 SQSDAQ. Between the trimmed V and J ends, which lost 1 base and 4 bases, there was a span of 13 bases. In nucleotides, the CDR3 is TGTGCCAGCAGCTTAGTTTCCGGGGCAGGCTATGGCTACACCTTC. Translation: CASSLVSGAGYGYTF.

The table lists this clone with a few counts. This rearrangement joins TRBV29-1 to TRBJ2-3; tentatively, D is TRBD1 (6 bases). Germline V gene data show CDR1 as SQVTM and CDR2 as ANQGSEA. V gave up 7 bases and J gave up 3 bases, with 17 bases separating them. The CDR3 length is 14 residues. The DNA for the CDR3 is TGCAGCGGGAATAGACAGGAGAATACAGATACGCAGTATTTT. Protein product: CSGNRQENTDTQYF.

The rearrangement joins TRBV7-8 to TRBJ1-2; 9 nucleotides align to TRBD1. The CDR3 totals 16 residues. With V trimmed by 0 bases and J by 2 bases, 4 bases remained unmatched. Germline V gene data show CDR1 as SGHVS and CDR2 as FQNEAQ. CDR3 DNA sequence: TGTGCCAGCAGCTTAGCGACCGGGACAGGGAACTATGGCTACACCTTC. As protein: CASSLATGTGNYGYTF.

J is TRBJ1-3 and V is TRBV10-3; D is perhaps TRBD1 (6 bases). This CDR3 comprises 14 residues. CDR1 ENHRY and CDR2 SYGVKD come from the germline V gene. V lost 10 bases and J lost 7, with 20 bases in between. CDR3 protein: CATELAGAANTIYF. Written as DNA, the CDR3 is TGTGCCACAGAACTGGCAGGGGCTGCGAACACCATATATTTT.

V is TRBV30 and J is TRBJ2-6; no clear D gene. Trimming removed 4 bases at V and 3 bases at J, with 10 bases between. The CDR3 covers 14 residues. Germline-derived CDR1 and CDR2 are GTSNPN and SVGIG (reference sequence). CDR3 sequence reads: CAWNERSGANVLTF. CDR3 DNA: TGTGCCTGGAATGAGAGGAGTGGGGCCAACGTCCTGACTTTC.

This sequence joins TRBV27 and TRBJ2-5, with D perhaps TRBD2 (6 bases). Trimming removed 0 bases at V and 5 bases at J, with 16 bases between. Germline CDR1 MNHEY, CDR2 SMNVEV (reference sequence). The CDR3 is 16 amino acids. The CDR3 sequence is CASSLSRLEAGETQYF. Here the CDR3 DNA reads TGTGCCAGCAGTTTATCGAGACTCGAGGCGGGGGAGACCCAGTACTTC.